The 16 T cell receptor beta chains below come from one sample, sequenced in a study of long-term antiretroviral therapy in people with HIV. Version v3.0 of the immunoSEQ assay was performed at survey level. Assay: immunoSEQ multiplex PCR; the TCRdb copy retains only in-frame clones and omits some. The sample has fewer than 45,000 clones, over 90% seen once. The starting material was unsorted PBMCs, obtained 4.1 years after starting antiretroviral therapy. Receptor source: a woman between 45 and 60 years old with HIV.

This sequence joins TRBV7-3 and TRBJ2-1; possible D gene TRBD2, 5 bases. The V gene lost 5 bases and the J gene lost 8 bases, with 13 bases spanning the gap. This CDR3 has 13 residues. Germline-derived CDR1 and CDR2 are SGHTA and FQGTGA. The chain's CDR3 is CASSRTVLDEQFF. CDR3 coding DNA: TGTGCCAGCAGCCGGACTGTTTTAGATGAGCAGTTCTTC.

Written as DNA, the CDR3 is TGTGCCAGCAGCTTAGGCTCGGTACAAGAGACCCAGTACTTC. Its translation is CASSLGSVQETQYF. The J gene is TRBJ2-5, the V gene TRBV11-2, with D unresolved. Germline V gives CDR1 SGHAT, CDR2 FQNNGV. V shed 1 base and J shed 2 bases, with 8 bases lying between them. This CDR3 spans 14 amino acids.

The chain recombines TRBV7-2 with TRBJ2-5; tentatively, D is TRBD1 or TRBD2 (5 bases each). The CDR3 loop spans 14 amino acids. V shed 2 bases and J shed 5 bases, with 12 bases lying between them. From germline, CDR1 is SGHTA and CDR2 FQGNSA. The DNA of the CDR3 is TGTGCCAGCAGCTTAAATGGGGGAAGCGAGACCCAGTACTTC. It specifies CASSLNGGSETQYF. The whole variable domain, filled in from reference TRBV7-2 and TRBJ2-5, reads GAGVSQSPSNKVTEKGKDVELRCDPISGHTALYWYRQSLGQGLEFLIYFQGNSAPDKSGLPSDRFSAERTGGSVSTLTIQRTQQEDSAVYLCASSLNGGSETQYFGPGTRLLVL.

The DNA of the CDR3 is TGTGCCATCAGTAAGGACAGGGTGGGTAGGGACACTGAAGCTTTCTTT. Amino acid sequence: CAISKDRVGRDTEAFF. J is TRBJ1-1 and V is TRBV10-3; 8 bases are a match to TRBD1. Germline assignment: CDR1 ENHRY and CDR2 SYGVKD. V was clipped by 5 bases and J by 3 bases; unmatched bases: 11. The CDR3 has 16 residues.

The chain has TRBV7-3 and TRBJ2-2; 7 bases fit TRBD1. The CDR3 is 15 amino acids. Trimming took 4 bases from V and 3 from J; bases not matched to a gene: 5. Germline-derived CDR1 and CDR2 are SGHTA and FQGTGA. The CDR3 sequence: CASSSTGMDTGELFF. CDR3 DNA sequence: TGTGCCAGCAGCTCGACAGGGATGGACACCGGGGAGCTGTTTTTT.

This chain joins TRBV5-1 and TRBJ2-2, with 7 positions matching TRBD2. Germline loops: CDR1 SGHRS, CDR2 YFSETQ. The CDR3 spans 15 residues. V was clipped by 6 bases and J by 7 bases; unmatched bases: 12. CDR3 DNA sequence: TGCGCCAGCAAAGCGGGGTTCCGGAACGGCGGGGAGCTGTTTTTT. Translated: CASKAGFRNGGELFF.

Only one count was recorded for this clone. The chain combines TRBV11-3 with TRBJ1-2, with D perhaps matching TRBD1 (5 bases). CDR1 and CDR2 from the germline V gene are SGHNT and YENEEA. Trimming removed 0 bases at V and 4 bases at J, with 18 bases between. This CDR3 region has 17 residues. This CDR3 reads CASSLDLFRVPFYGYTF. CDR3 sequence (DNA): TGTGCCAGCAGCTTAGATCTGTTCAGGGTACCCTTCTATGGCTACACCTTC.

This chain connects TRBV27 to TRBJ1-1, with D perhaps TRBD1 (5 bases). Germline V gene sequence: CDR1 MNHEY, CDR2 SMNVEV (reference sequence). The CDR3 is 15 amino acids. V lost 6 bases and J lost 5, with 19 bases in between. CDR3 sequence reads: CASSYLGGMGTEAFF. The CDR3 coding sequence is TGTGCCAGCAGCTACCTTGGGGGGATGGGGACTGAAGCTTTCTTT.

Comment on this clone: Germline is not matched at one junction end, which may reflect a read error. The chain recombines TRBV7-7 with TRBJ2-5; D may be TRBD1 (5 bases). This CDR3 contains 15 residues. Germline V gene sequence: CDR1 SSHAT, CDR2 FNYEAQ (reference sequence). For the CDR3, the DNA is TGTGCTAGCAGCTTAGATCAGGGATTAGGAGAGACCCAGTACTTC. It translates to CASSLDQGLGETQYF. The variable domain in full, completed from reference TRBV7-7 and TRBJ2-5, reads GAGVSQSPRYKVTKRGQDVTLRCDPISSHATLYWYQQALGQGPEFLTYFNYEAQPDKSGLPSDRFSAERPEGSISTLTIQRTEQRDSAMYRCASSLDQGLGETQYFGPGTRLLVL.

The chain links TRBV9 to TRBJ2-1; 9 nucleotides match TRBD1. The junction had 9 bases not matched to a gene; V was cut back by 0 bases and J by 2 bases. CDR1 and CDR2 (germline): SGDLS, YYNGEE. This CDR3 is 18 amino acids long. CDR3 protein: CASSVGQGVRSAYNEQFF. For the CDR3, the DNA is TGTGCCAGCAGCGTAGGACAGGGGGTACGGAGCGCCTACAATGAGCAGTTCTTC. The complete variable domain, with remaining parts taken from reference TRBV9 and TRBJ2-1, reads DSGVTQTPKHLITATGQRVTLRCSPRSGDLSVYWYQQSLDQGLQFLIQYYNGEERAKGNILERFSAQQFPDLHSELNLSSLELGDSALYFCASSVGQGVRSAYNEQFFGPGTRLTVL.

The gene calls are TRBV15 and TRBJ1-2; D ambiguous. Germline V gene lookup returns CDR1 LNHNV and CDR2 YYDKDF (reference sequence). V lost 0 bases to trimming and J lost 7 bases, with 12 bases between them. The CDR3 extends over 14 amino acids. The CDR3 DNA is TGTGCCACCAGCAGAGATAAGTTTCCGGGTGGCTACACCTTC. Amino acid sequence: CATSRDKFPGGYTF.

The rearrangement links TRBV6-1 to TRBJ2-5; no clear D gene. The germline V gene encodes CDR1 MNHNS and CDR2 SASEGT. This CDR3 contains 14 residues. The V end was cut by 2 bases, the J end by 1 base, with 8 bases between. This CDR3 is CASSESIVQETQYF. CDR3 nucleotides: TGTGCCAGCAGTGAATCGATAGTCCAAGAGACCCAGTACTTC.

The chain joins TRBV2 to TRBJ1-5; no reliable D call. Trimming stripped 0 bases from V and 2 bases from J, with 8 bases between. The CDR3 has 15 amino acids. Germline CDR1 reads SNHLY; CDR2 reads FYNNEI. CDR3 DNA sequence: TGTGCCAGCAGTGAAGCGGCTCCGGGCAATCAGCCCCAGCATTTT. This translates into CASSEAAPGNQPQHF.

J is TRBJ2-7 and V is TRBV19; D assignment may be TRBD1 or TRBD2 (6 bases each). Germline V gene lookup returns CDR1 LNHDA and CDR2 SQIVND (reference sequence). Trimming left V 6 bases short and J 4 bases short, with 10 bases between. This CDR3 region has 12 residues. In DNA, the CDR3 is TGTGCCAGTAGCTTAGGGGGGTACGAGCAGTACTTC. It is translated as CASSLGGYEQYF.

Only a few counts were recorded for this clone. The chain uses TRBV6-5 and TRBJ1-3, with no clear D. Trimming took 2 bases from V and 6 from J, leaving 8 bases between them. The CDR3 is 13 amino acids. CDR1 and CDR2 from the germline V gene are MNHEY and SVGAGI. As DNA, the CDR3 is TGTGCCAGCAGTTACGGCGTGGAAAACACCATATATTTT. Protein sequence: CASSYGVENTIYF.

The rearrangement links TRBV5-1 to TRBJ2-7, with D perhaps matching TRBD2 (6 bases). This CDR3 is built from 14 residues. The V end lost 0 bases, the J end lost 1 base, and 8 bases lay between the germline ends. Germline CDR1 is SGHRS and CDR2 is YFSETQ. The CDR3 bases are TGCGCCAGCAGCTTGGCGGGGGAGTCCTACGAGCAGTACTTC. Encoded protein: CASSLAGESYEQYF.